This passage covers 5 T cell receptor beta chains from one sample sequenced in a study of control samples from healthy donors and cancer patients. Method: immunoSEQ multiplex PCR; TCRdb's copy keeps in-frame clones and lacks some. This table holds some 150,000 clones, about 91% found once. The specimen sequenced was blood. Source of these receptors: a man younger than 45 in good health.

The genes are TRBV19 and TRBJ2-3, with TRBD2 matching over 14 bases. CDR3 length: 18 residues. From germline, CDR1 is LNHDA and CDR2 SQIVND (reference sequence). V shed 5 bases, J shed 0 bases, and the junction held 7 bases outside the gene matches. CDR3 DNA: TGTGCCAGTAGTCTTCGACTAGCGGGGGGGCCGAGCACAGATACGCAGTATTTT. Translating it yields CASSLRLAGGPSTDTQYF.

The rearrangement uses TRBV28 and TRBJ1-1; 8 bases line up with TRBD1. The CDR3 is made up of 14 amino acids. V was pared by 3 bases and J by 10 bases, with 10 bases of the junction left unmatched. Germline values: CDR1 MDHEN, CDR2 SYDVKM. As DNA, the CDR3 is TGTGCCAGCAGTTTTCGTCAGGGGGCAGGTGCAGCTTTCTTT. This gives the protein CASSFRQGAGAAFF. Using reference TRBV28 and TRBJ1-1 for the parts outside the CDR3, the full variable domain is DVKVTQSSRYLVKRTGEKVFLECVQDMDHENMFWYRQDPGLGLRLIYFSYDVKMKEKGDIPEGYSVSREKKERFSLILESASTNQTSMYLCASSFRQGAGAAFFGQGTRLTVV.

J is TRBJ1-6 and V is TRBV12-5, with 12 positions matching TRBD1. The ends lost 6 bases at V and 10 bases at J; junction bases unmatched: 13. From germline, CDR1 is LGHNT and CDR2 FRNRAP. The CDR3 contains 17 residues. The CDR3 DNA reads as TGTGCTAGTGGCTCCGGGACAGGGGGCCCCTCGGAGTCACCCCTCCACTTT. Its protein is CASGSGTGGPSESPLHF.

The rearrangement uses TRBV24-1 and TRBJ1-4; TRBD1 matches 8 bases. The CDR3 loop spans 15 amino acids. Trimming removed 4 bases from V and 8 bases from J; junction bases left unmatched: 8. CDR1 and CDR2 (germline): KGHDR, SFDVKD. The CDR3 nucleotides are TGTGCCACCAGTGAGGGGCGGACAGGGATCGAAAAACTGTTTTTT. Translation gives CATSEGRTGIEKLFF.

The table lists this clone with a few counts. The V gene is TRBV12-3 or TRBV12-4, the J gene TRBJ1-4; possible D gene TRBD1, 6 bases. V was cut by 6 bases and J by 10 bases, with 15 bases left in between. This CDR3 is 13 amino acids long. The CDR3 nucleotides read TGTGCCAGCAGGACAGGTCCTGGGGGAAAACTGTTTTTT. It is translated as CASRTGPGGKLFF.